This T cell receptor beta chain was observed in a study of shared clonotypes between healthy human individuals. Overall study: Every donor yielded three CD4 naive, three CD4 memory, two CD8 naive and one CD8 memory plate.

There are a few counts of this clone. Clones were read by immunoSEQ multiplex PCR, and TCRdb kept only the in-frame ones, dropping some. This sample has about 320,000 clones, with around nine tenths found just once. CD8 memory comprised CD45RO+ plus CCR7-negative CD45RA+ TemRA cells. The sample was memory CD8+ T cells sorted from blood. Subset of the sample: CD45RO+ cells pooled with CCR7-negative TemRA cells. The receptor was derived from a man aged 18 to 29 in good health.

As DNA, the CDR3 is TGCGCCAGCAGCCAAGATTGGCCCGGGTTTGATGGCTACACCTTC. This translates into CASSQDWPGFDGYTF. The chain is built from TRBV4-3 and TRBJ1-2, with no clear D. CDR3 length equals 15 residues. Between the trimmed V and J ends, which lost 0 bases and 6 bases, there was a span of 14 bases. Germline V lookup: CDR1 LGHNA, CDR2 YSLEER.